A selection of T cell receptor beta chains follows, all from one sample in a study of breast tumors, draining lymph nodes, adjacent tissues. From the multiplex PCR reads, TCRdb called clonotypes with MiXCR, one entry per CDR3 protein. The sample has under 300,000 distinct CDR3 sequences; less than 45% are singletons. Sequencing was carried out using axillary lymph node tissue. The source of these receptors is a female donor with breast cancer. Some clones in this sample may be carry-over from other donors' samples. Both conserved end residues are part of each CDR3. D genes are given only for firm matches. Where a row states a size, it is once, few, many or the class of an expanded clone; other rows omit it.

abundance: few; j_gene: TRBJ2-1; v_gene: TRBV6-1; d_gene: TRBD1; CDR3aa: CASRQGSSYNEQFF; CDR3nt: TGTGCCAGCCGACAGGGAAGCTCCTACAATGAGCAGTTCTTC
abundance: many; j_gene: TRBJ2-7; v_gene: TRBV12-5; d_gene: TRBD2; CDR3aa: CASGPKGLAGGEQYF; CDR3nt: TGTGCTAGTGGTCCCAAGGGACTAGCGGGAGGCGAGCAGTACTTC
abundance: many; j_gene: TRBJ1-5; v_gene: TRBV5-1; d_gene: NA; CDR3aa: CASSPQGVGNQPQHF; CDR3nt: TGCGCCAGCAGCCCCCAGGGCGTGGGCAATCAGCCCCAGCATTTT
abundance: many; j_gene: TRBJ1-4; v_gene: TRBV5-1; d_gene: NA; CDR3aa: CASSLAGPTNEKLFF; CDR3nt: TGCGCCAGCAGCTTGGCAGGACCCACTAATGAAAAACTGTTTTTT
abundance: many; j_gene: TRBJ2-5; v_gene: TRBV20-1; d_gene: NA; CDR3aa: CSARWGSQIQPETQYF; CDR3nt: TGCAGTGCTAGGTGGGGGTCGCAAATCCAACCGGAGACCCAGTACTTC
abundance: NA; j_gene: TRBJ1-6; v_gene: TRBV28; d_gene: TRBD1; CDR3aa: CASSRNGGRGYYNSPLHF; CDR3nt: TGTGCCAGCAGCCGAAATGGTGGCAGGGGGTACTATAATTCACCCCTCCACTTT
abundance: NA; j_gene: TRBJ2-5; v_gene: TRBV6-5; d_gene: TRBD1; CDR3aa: CASSHPRQGEGETQYF; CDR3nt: TGTGCCAGCAGTCACCCCAGACAGGGAGAGGGAGAGACCCAGTACTTC
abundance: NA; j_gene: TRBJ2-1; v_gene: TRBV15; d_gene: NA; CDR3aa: CAASSDASEQFF; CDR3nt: TGTGCCGCCAGCAGTGACGCCAGTGAGCAGTTCTTC
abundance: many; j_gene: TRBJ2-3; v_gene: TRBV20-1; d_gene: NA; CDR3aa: CSATPILAASTDTQYF; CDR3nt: TGCAGTGCTACCCCGATACTAGCAGCTAGCACAGATACGCAGTATTTT
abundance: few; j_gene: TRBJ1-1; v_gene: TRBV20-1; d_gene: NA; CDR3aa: CSARAGARNTEAFF; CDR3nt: TGCAGTGCGCGCGCCGGGGCCAGGAACACTGAAGCTTTCTTT
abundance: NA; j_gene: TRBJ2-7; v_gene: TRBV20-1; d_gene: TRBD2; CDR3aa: CSARSPTSGSLYEQYF; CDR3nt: TGCAGTGCTAGATCCCCGACTAGCGGGAGCCTCTACGAGCAGTACTTC
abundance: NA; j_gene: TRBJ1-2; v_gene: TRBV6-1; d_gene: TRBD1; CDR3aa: CATGHPDRGGGYTF; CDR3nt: TGTGCCACCGGTCACCCGGACAGGGGAGGCGGCTACACCTTC
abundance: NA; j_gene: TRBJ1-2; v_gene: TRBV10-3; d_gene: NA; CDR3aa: CAISATGQVGGYTF; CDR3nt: TGTGCCATCAGTGCTACGGGCCAGGTCGGTGGCTACACCTTC
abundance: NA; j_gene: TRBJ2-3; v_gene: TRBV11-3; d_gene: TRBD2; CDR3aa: CASSFLAGLSTDTQYF; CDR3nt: TGTGCCAGCAGCTTCCTAGCGGGACTTAGCACAGATACGCAGTATTTT
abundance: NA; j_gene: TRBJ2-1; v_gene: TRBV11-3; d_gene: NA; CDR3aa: CASSLGLGTGGEQFF; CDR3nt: TGTGCCAGCAGCTTAGGTTTGGGGACGGGCGGTGAGCAGTTCTTC
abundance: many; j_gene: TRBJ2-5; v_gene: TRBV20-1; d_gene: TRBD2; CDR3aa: CGVTSGQETQYF; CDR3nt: TGCGGAGTGACTAGCGGACAAGAGACCCAGTACTTC
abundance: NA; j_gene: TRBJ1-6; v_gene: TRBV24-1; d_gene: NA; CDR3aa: CATKAQWNSPLHF; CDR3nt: TGTGCCACCAAGGCGCAATGGAATTCACCCCTCCACTTT
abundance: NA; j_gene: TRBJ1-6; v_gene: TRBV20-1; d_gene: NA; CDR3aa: CVLLCHQGPSKYNSPLHF; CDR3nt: NA
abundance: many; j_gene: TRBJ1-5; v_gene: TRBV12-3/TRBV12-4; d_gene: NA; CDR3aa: CASTLGGAGQPQHF; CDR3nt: TGTGCCAGCACCCTAGGGGGGGCCGGGCAGCCCCAGCATTTT
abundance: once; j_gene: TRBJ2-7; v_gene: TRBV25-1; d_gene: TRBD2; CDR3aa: CASSARVPAGMNEQYF; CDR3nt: TGTGCCAGCAGTGCTAGAGTGCCAGCGGGGATGAACGAGCAGTACTTC
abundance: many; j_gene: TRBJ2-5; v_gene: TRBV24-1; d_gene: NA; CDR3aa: CATSLGATGGWPQYF; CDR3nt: TGTGCCACCAGCCTGGGGGCCACAGGAGGTTGGCCCCAGTACTTC
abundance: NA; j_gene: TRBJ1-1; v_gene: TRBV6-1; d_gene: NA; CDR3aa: CASKGVKGKSAFF; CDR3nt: TGTGCCAGCAAGGGGGTAAAGGGGAAGTCAGCTTTCTTT
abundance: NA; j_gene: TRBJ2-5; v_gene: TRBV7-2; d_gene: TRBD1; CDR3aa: CASSIRQGRKTQYF; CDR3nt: TGTGCCAGCAGCATTAGACAGGGGAGGAAGACCCAGTACTTC
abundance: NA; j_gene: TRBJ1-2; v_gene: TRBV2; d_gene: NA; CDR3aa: CASSRTERGYTF; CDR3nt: TGTGCCAGCAGTCGGACGGAAAGAGGCTACACCTTC
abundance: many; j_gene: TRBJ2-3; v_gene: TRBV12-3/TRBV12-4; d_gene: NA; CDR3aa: CASSRLASTDTQYF; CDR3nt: TGTGCCAGCAGTCGGCTAGCGAGCACAGATACGCAGTATTTT